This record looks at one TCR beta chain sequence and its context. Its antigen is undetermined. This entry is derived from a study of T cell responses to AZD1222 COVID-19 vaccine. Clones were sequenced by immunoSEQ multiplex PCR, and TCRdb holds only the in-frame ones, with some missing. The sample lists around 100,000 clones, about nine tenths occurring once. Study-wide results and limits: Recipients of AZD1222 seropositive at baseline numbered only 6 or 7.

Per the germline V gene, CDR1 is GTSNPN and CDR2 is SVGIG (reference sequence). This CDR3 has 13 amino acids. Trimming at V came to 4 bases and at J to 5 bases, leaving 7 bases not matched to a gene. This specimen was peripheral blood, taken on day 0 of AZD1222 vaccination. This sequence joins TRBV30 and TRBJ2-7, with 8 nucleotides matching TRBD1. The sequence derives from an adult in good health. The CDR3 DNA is TGTGCCTGGACTGGGACAGGTATCAACGAGCAGTACTTC. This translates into CAWTGTGINEQYF. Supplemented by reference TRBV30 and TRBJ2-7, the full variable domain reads SQTIHQWPATLVQPVGSPLSLECTVEGTSNPNLYWYRQAAGRGLQLLFYSVGIGQISSEVPQNLSASRPQDRQFILSSKKLLLSDSGFYLCAWTGTGINEQYFGPGTRLTVT.